A selection of T cell receptor beta chains follows, all from one sample in a study of cytomegalovirus exposure and HLA in healthy donors. TCRdb's table, derived via immunoSEQ multiplex PCR, lists solely in-frame clones and lacks some. This table has 100,000 to 150,000 clones, around 80% appearing once. The source material was PBMCs. These TCRs come from a female donor in good health and CMV-seronegative. The conserved cysteine and the conserved F or W are not part of the CDR3 here. The order of the fields is V gene, D gene, J gene, clone size, CDR3 protein. A D gene is named only where the DNA matches it firmly. Rows give clone size only sometimes, using once, few, many, or a class for an expanded clone.

V gene: TRBV5-1; D gene: TRBD1; J gene: TRBJ1-6; clone size: -; CDR3 protein: ASSLAGTGELSLH
V gene: TRBV5-1; D gene: TRBD1; J gene: TRBJ2-5; clone size: -; CDR3 protein: ASTGQGAIEETQY
V gene: TRBV15; D gene: TRBD1; J gene: TRBJ2-7; clone size: -; CDR3 protein: ATSRAGQGTYEQY
V gene: TRBV7-2; D gene: TRBD2; J gene: TRBJ2-7; clone size: few; CDR3 protein: ASSRSMRGGYEQY
V gene: TRBV6-1; D gene: TRBD1; J gene: TRBJ1-2; clone size: -; CDR3 protein: ASSENLGQGYGYT
V gene: TRBV7-3; D gene: -; J gene: TRBJ1-5; clone size: -; CDR3 protein: ASSLGGHQPQH
V gene: TRBV6-5; D gene: -; J gene: TRBJ2-7; clone size: once; CDR3 protein: ASSYQARDVQY
V gene: TRBV30; D gene: TRBD1; J gene: TRBJ2-3; clone size: -; CDR3 protein: AWSVGRGLGGTQY
V gene: TRBV28; D gene: TRBD2; J gene: TRBJ2-7; clone size: once; CDR3 protein: ASSPGGGTTYEQY
V gene: TRBV7-6; D gene: -; J gene: TRBJ2-7; clone size: -; CDR3 protein: ASSHRPRGSYEQY
V gene: TRBV20-1; D gene: -; J gene: TRBJ2-3; clone size: -; CDR3 protein: SGGPDTQY
V gene: TRBV29-1; D gene: TRBD2; J gene: TRBJ2-1; clone size: -; CDR3 protein: SAGASGGYNEQF
V gene: TRBV18; D gene: TRBD1; J gene: TRBJ2-2; clone size: -; CDR3 protein: ASSPHGDRATGELF
V gene: TRBV6-5; D gene: TRBD1; J gene: -; clone size: -; CDR3 protein: ASSYTGAITYEQY
V gene: TRBV28; D gene: -; J gene: TRBJ1-3; clone size: -; CDR3 protein: ASSDLQGPPGNTIY
V gene: TRBV9; D gene: TRBD1; J gene: TRBJ1-1; clone size: -; CDR3 protein: ASTHLGQLNTEAF
V gene: TRBV2; D gene: TRBD1; J gene: TRBJ1-4; clone size: -; CDR3 protein: ASRRSITGVAEKLF
V gene: TRBV7-3; D gene: TRBD1; J gene: TRBJ2-6; clone size: few; CDR3 protein: ASSYTGAGANVLT
V gene: TRBV28; D gene: -; J gene: TRBJ2-2; clone size: -; CDR3 protein: ASSPAGARTGELF
V gene: TRBV5-8; D gene: -; J gene: TRBJ2-1; clone size: -; CDR3 protein: ASTPLSPGYSYNEQF
V gene: TRBV11-2; D gene: -; J gene: TRBJ2-7; clone size: -; CDR3 protein: ASSHDSYHYEQY
V gene: TRBV7-9; D gene: TRBD1; J gene: TRBJ1-3; clone size: -; CDR3 protein: ASSQGKGARGLSGNTIY
V gene: TRBV12-5; D gene: TRBD2; J gene: TRBJ2-3; clone size: -; CDR3 protein: ASGAGGGVSSTDTQY
V gene: TRBV19; D gene: -; J gene: TRBJ1-2; clone size: -; CDR3 protein: ASTWRQGFDYGYT
V gene: TRBV6-1; D gene: TRBD2; J gene: TRBJ2-2; clone size: once; CDR3 protein: ASSEVGGGGVGELF
V gene: TRBV27; D gene: -; J gene: TRBJ2-1; clone size: -; CDR3 protein: ASSALGSSYNEQF
V gene: TRBV7-9; D gene: -; J gene: TRBJ1-1; clone size: -; CDR3 protein: ASSPPGNTEAF
V gene: TRBV5-1; D gene: -; J gene: TRBJ2-1; clone size: -; CDR3 protein: ASSLVSDAYTEQF
V gene: TRBV7-9; D gene: TRBD2; J gene: TRBJ2-7; clone size: -; CDR3 protein: SSSLGLAERPYEQY
V gene: TRBV30; D gene: TRBD2; J gene: TRBJ2-1; clone size: -; CDR3 protein: AWRRLAGGSSYNEQF
V gene: TRBV10-3; D gene: TRBD2; J gene: TRBJ2-1; clone size: -; CDR3 protein: ATETSGSGGNEQF
V gene: TRBV4-2; D gene: -; J gene: TRBJ1-5; clone size: -; CDR3 protein: ASSLQQGPNQPQH
V gene: TRBV11-2; D gene: TRBD1; J gene: TRBJ1-1; clone size: -; CDR3 protein: ASSLFTGGTEAF
V gene: TRBV6-1; D gene: -; J gene: TRBJ2-5; clone size: -; CDR3 protein: AHGGQETQY
V gene: TRBV10-3; D gene: TRBD2; J gene: TRBJ2-1; clone size: -; CDR3 protein: AISERGGLSSEQF
V gene: TRBV5-6; D gene: TRBD2; J gene: TRBJ2-1; clone size: -; CDR3 protein: ASSHEAGGAWNEQF
V gene: TRBV5-1; D gene: -; J gene: TRBJ2-2; clone size: -; CDR3 protein: ASSLAGTPNTGELF
V gene: TRBV7-2; D gene: TRBD1; J gene: TRBJ1-6; clone size: few; CDR3 protein: ASSLTGVGSPLH
V gene: TRBV27; D gene: TRBD2; J gene: TRBJ2-5; clone size: -; CDR3 protein: ASSRGGEPLRETQY
V gene: TRBV7-2; D gene: -; J gene: TRBJ1-1; clone size: -; CDR3 protein: ASSPRGVGTEAF
V gene: TRBV7-6; D gene: TRBD1; J gene: TRBJ1-1; clone size: -; CDR3 protein: ASSLSYRGAEAF
V gene: TRBV27; D gene: TRBD2; J gene: TRBJ2-1; clone size: -; CDR3 protein: ASSAGTSGYNEQF
V gene: TRBV7-9; D gene: -; J gene: TRBJ1-5; clone size: -; CDR3 protein: ASSLESYQPQH
V gene: TRBV2; D gene: TRBD2; J gene: TRBJ2-3; clone size: -; CDR3 protein: ASSEAAGGRSTDTQY
V gene: TRBV28; D gene: TRBD2; J gene: TRBJ2-7; clone size: -; CDR3 protein: ATTPLADPYEQY
V gene: TRBV2; D gene: -; J gene: TRBJ2-7; clone size: few; CDR3 protein: ANSKLAYEQY
V gene: TRBV21-1; D gene: -; J gene: TRBJ2-7; clone size: once; CDR3 protein: ASSKAPGGPRPSREDEQY
V gene: TRBV5-5; D gene: -; J gene: TRBJ2-1; clone size: -; CDR3 protein: ASSFTGTYNEQF
V gene: TRBV2; D gene: -; J gene: TRBJ2-7; clone size: -; CDR3 protein: ASRKDSYEQY
V gene: TRBV7-9; D gene: -; J gene: TRBJ2-6; clone size: few; CDR3 protein: ASSSTHRAGANGLT
V gene: TRBV7-3; D gene: -; J gene: TRBJ2-2; clone size: -; CDR3 protein: ASSSLFTGELF
V gene: TRBV2; D gene: TRBD1; J gene: TRBJ1-5; clone size: -; CDR3 protein: ASSEALGGRGPQH
V gene: TRBV6-4; D gene: -; J gene: TRBJ2-2; clone size: few; CDR3 protein: ASSDGGDTGELF
V gene: TRBV11-2; D gene: -; J gene: TRBJ2-2; clone size: -; CDR3 protein: ASSLDSRAGELF
V gene: TRBV4-1; D gene: -; J gene: TRBJ1-4; clone size: -; CDR3 protein: ASSQVHGNEKLF
V gene: TRBV2; D gene: TRBD1; J gene: TRBJ1-4; clone size: -; CDR3 protein: ATTGTRDLKLF
V gene: TRBV23-1; D gene: -; J gene: TRBJ2-7; clone size: once; CDR3 protein: ASSQSARKGAGNYEQY
V gene: TRBV30; D gene: -; J gene: TRBJ2-5; clone size: -; CDR3 protein: AWSVQGQTQY
V gene: TRBV6-6; D gene: -; J gene: TRBJ2-5; clone size: -; CDR3 protein: AGRGGSRETQY